Listed here are 20 T cell receptor beta chains from one sample, sequenced in a study of T cell repertoires in ileal Crohn's disease. Clones were read by immunoSEQ multiplex PCR, and TCRdb kept only the in-frame ones, dropping some. The data show around 5,800 clones, approximately 80% seen once. Sequenced sample: ileal tissue. These receptors were obtained from an adult with Crohn's disease.

This clone was seen a few times. The chain carries TRBV28 and TRBJ1-5; D may be TRBD1 (6 bases). Germline CDR1 reads MDHEN; CDR2 reads SYDVKM. The CDR3 contains 15 residues. Trimming took off 5 bases at V and 2 bases at J, with 13 bases between the two ends. CDR3 residues: CASSPRTAGNQPQHF. Written as DNA, the CDR3 is TGTGCCAGCAGTCCCCGGACAGCCGGCAATCAGCCCCAGCATTTT.

The chain links TRBV6-5 to TRBJ1-2; TRBD1 agrees at 7 bases. Germline CDR1 is MNHEY and CDR2 is SVGAGI. This CDR3 is 13 amino acids long. Germline trimming cut 6 bases from V and 8 bases from J; bases unmatched to any gene: 9. The CDR3 protein is CASRYTGVIGYTF. The CDR3 DNA is TGTGCCAGCAGATACACAGGGGTCATAGGCTACACCTTC.

This clone came up a few times. J is TRBJ2-1 and V is TRBV19; 9 nucleotides match TRBD1. The CDR3 runs 15 residues. Germline V lookup: CDR1 LNHDA, CDR2 SQIVND (reference sequence). V lost 3 bases, J lost 7 bases, and 7 bases stayed unmatched. As DNA, the CDR3 is TGTGCCAGTAGTATCAGTGGACAGGGGAGGAATGAGCAGTTCTTC. It yields the protein CASSISGQGRNEQFF.

The V and J genes are TRBV30 and TRBJ1-1; D perhaps matches TRBD1 (5 bases). Germline CDR1 and CDR2: GTSNPN and SVGIG (reference sequence). This CDR3 is 13 amino acids long. V lost 0 bases and J lost 1, with 6 bases in between. The CDR3 region has the DNA TGTGCCTGGAGTGTCGGGGGGAACACTGAAGCTTTCTTT. Translation: CAWSVGGNTEAFF.

The V gene is TRBV18, the J gene TRBJ1-1; D gene unclear. Germline V gives CDR1 KGHSH, CDR2 LQKENI. V shed 0 bases and J shed 4 bases, with 6 bases lying between them. There are 13 residues in the CDR3. The CDR3 nucleotides are TGTGCCAGCTCACCACCTGGGCTCACTGAAGCTTTCTTT. This codes for CASSPPGLTEAFF.

The rearrangement joins TRBV5-1 to TRBJ2-1; 7 bases are shared with TRBD2. The CDR3 runs 14 residues. Germline loops: CDR1 SGHRS, CDR2 YFSETQ. Germline trimming cut 2 bases from V and 5 bases from J; bases unmatched to any gene: 4. Here the CDR3 DNA reads TGCGCCAGCAGCTTCCCCCTAGCGGACAATGAGCAGTTCTTC. The encoded protein is CASSFPLADNEQFF.

This clone has just one count. The J gene is TRBJ1-3, the V gene TRBV19; the D gene is possibly TRBD1 (5 bases). The V end lost 7 bases, the J end lost 0 bases, and 19 bases lay between the germline ends. Germline V lookup: CDR1 LNHDA, CDR2 SQIVND (reference sequence). This CDR3 contains 17 residues. For the CDR3, the DNA is TGTGCCAGTAAGTCGCTGGCAGGGATCCACTCTGGAAACACCATATATTTT. Its protein product is CASKSLAGIHSGNTIYF.

The rearrangement links TRBV30 to TRBJ1-3; 7 bases agree with TRBD1. The CDR3 is made up of 13 amino acids. Trimming removed 8 bases from V and 2 bases from J; junction bases left unmatched: 6. Germline V gene lookup returns CDR1 GTSNPN and CDR2 SVGIG (reference sequence). CDR3 in DNA: TGTGCCAGCAAACAGGGGCCTGGAAACACCATATATTTT. It codes for CASKQGPGNTIYF. The variable domain in full, completed from reference TRBV30 and TRBJ1-3, reads SQTIHQWPATLVQPVGSPLSLECTVEGTSNPNLYWYRQAAGRGLQLLFYSVGIGQISSEVPQNLSASRPQDRQFILSSKKLLLSDSGFYLCASKQGPGNTIYFGEGSWLTVV.

To note about this clone: This same CDR3 is encoded by further DNA sequences in the sample. This sequence joins TRBV14 and TRBJ2-1; TRBD1 agrees at 7 bases. With V trimmed by 2 bases and J by 4 bases, 2 bases remained unmatched. The CDR3 covers 14 residues. Looked up from germline, CDR1 is SGHDN and CDR2 is FVKESK. DNA of the CDR3: TGTGCCAGCAGCCAAAACAGGGGTTACAATGAGCAGTTCTTC. As protein: CASSQNRGYNEQFF.

V and J are TRBV7-9 and TRBJ1-2; 7 bases fit TRBD1. Germline values: CDR1 SEHNR, CDR2 FQNEAQ (reference sequence). The CDR3 runs 13 residues. The V segment lost 8 bases and the J segment 7 bases; nucleotides outside the gene matches: 10. CDR3 loop: CASHDRELGGYTF. Written as DNA, the CDR3 is TGTGCCAGCCACGACAGGGAATTAGGTGGCTACACCTTC.

On this clone itself: At the DNA level, this CDR3 is encoded by other sequences in the same sample as well. V usage is TRBV5-4 and J usage is TRBJ2-2, with TRBD1 matching 8 bases. The V and J ends lost 4 bases and 5 bases, in that order; junction bases with no gene match: 4. Germline V gene lookup returns CDR1 SGHNT and CDR2 YYREEE (reference sequence). The CDR3 has 14 amino acids. CDR3: CASSRQGSTGELFF. The CDR3, as DNA: TGTGCCAGCAGCCGACAGGGGTCAACCGGGGAGCTGTTTTTT.

The V and J genes are TRBV11-1 and TRBJ2-7, with D perhaps matching TRBD1 (5 bases). CDR1 is SGHAT and CDR2 is FQDESV in the germline V gene (reference sequence). Trimming left V 0 bases short and J 2 bases short, with 11 bases between. CDR3 length: 15 amino acids. The CDR3 spells CASSLAGLDPYEQYF. Written as DNA, the CDR3 is TGTGCCAGCAGCTTAGCGGGGCTGGACCCCTACGAGCAGTACTTC.

This clone was counted a single time. This chain links TRBV28 with TRBJ2-7; perhaps TRBD1 as D (5 bases). Germline CDR1 MDHEN, CDR2 SYDVKM. The CDR3 is 12 amino acids. The germline V and J ends were trimmed by 5 bases and 4 bases, with 9 bases remaining between them. CDR3 DNA: TGTGCCAGCAGTCCAGACAGATACGAGCAGTACTTC. Translated, it gives CASSPDRYEQYF.

The rearrangement joins TRBV27 to TRBJ2-1; D unclear. Germline values: CDR1 MNHEY, CDR2 SMNVEV (reference sequence). This CDR3 has 14 residues. The V gene lost 3 bases and the J gene lost 6 bases, with 12 bases spanning the gap. The CDR3 DNA reads TGTGCCAGCAGTTTTTTTGGGCTCATCAATGAGCAGTTCTTC. Encoded protein: CASSFFGLINEQFF.

A single count supports this clone. The V call is TRBV19, the J call TRBJ1-5; D might be TRBD1 (6 bases). This CDR3 has 13 residues. Per germline, CDR1 LNHDA and CDR2 SQIVND (reference sequence). Trimming shortened V by 10 bases and J by 2 bases, and 12 bases separated the two germline ends. CDR3 amino acids: CATKKGGNQPQHF. CDR3 DNA: TGTGCCACTAAAAAGGGGGGCAATCAGCCCCAGCATTTT.

This chain joins TRBV7-3 and TRBJ1-1; no firm D call. Trimming pared 3 bases from V and 1 base from J, leaving 6 bases between. Germline assignment: CDR1 SGHTA and CDR2 FQGTGA. The CDR3 consists of 13 residues. The CDR3: CASSLTTNTEAFF. The CDR3 nucleotides are TGTGCCAGCAGCTTGACAACGAACACTGAAGCTTTCTTT.

V is TRBV9 and J is TRBJ2-2, with 8 positions matching TRBD1. The junction had 3 bases not matched to a gene; V was cut back by 0 bases and J by 8 bases. The CDR3 consists of 14 residues. CDR1 SGDLS and CDR2 YYNGEE come from the germline V gene. CDR3 DNA: TGTGCCAGCAGCGTAGACCAGGGGGCAGGGGAGCTGTTTTTT. Its translation is CASSVDQGAGELFF.

Only one count was recorded for this clone. The rearrangement uses TRBV5-1 and TRBJ2-7; 7 bases match TRBD1. The J segment lost 6 bases and the V segment lost 0 bases, leaving 18 bases of the junction unmatched. The length of the CDR3 is 18 residues. The germline V gene has CDR1 SGHRS and CDR2 YFSETQ. The CDR3 is CASSLALNPGQRFGEQYF. The CDR3 bases are TGCGCCAGCAGCTTGGCCCTTAATCCGGGACAGCGATTCGGCGAGCAGTACTTC.

This clone was recorded once. The chain has TRBV18 and TRBJ1-5; D might be TRBD1 (6 bases). The V end was cut by 3 bases, the J end by 1 base, with 13 bases between. CDR1 and CDR2 (germline): KGHSH, LQKENI. The CDR3 is 16 amino acids. Written as DNA, the CDR3 is TGTGCCAGCTCACCTACCCGAACAGGGAGCAATCAGCCCCAGCATTTT. This sequence encodes CASSPTRTGSNQPQHF. The full variable domain, in which reference TRBV18 and TRBJ1-5 provide the parts outside the CDR3, is NAGVMQNPRHLVRRRGQEARLRCSPMKGHSHVYWYRQLPEEGLKFMVYLQKENIIDESGMPKERFSAEFPKEGPSILRIQQVVRGDSAAYFCASSPTRTGSNQPQHFGDGTRLSIL.

The chain recombines TRBV4-1 with TRBJ2-3; 9 bases fit TRBD2. The CDR3 totals 17 residues. The V gene's germline CDR1 is MGHRA and CDR2 YSYEKL. Unmatched junction bases numbered 9, after V lost 0 bases and J lost 5 bases. The CDR3 coding sequence is TGCGCCAGCAGCCAAGATGGTAGCGGGGGCCCGGTAGATACGCAGTATTTT. It codes for CASSQDGSGGPVDTQYF.